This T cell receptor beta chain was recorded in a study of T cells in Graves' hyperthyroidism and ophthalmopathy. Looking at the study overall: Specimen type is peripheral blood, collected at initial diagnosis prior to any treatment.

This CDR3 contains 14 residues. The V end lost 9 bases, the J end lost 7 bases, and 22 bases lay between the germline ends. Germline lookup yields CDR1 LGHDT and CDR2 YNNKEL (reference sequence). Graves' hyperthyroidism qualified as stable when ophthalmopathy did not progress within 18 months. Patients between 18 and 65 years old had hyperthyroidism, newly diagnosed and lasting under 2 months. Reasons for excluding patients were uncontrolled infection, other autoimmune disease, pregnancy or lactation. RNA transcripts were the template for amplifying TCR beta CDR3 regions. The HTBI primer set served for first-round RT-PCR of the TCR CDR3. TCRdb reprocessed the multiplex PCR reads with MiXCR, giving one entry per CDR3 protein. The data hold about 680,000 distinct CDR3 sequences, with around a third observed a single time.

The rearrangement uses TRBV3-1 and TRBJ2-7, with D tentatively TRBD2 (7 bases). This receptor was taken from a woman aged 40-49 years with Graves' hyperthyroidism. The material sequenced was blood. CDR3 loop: CASSLQGGSEEQYF. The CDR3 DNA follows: TGTGCCAGTTCGCTACAGGGAGGGTCGGAGGAGCAGTACTTC.